The clone carrying this T cell receptor (beta chain) was seen a few times. Its antigen is unknown. Other DNA sequences from this sample encode an identical CDR3 as well. The data originate from a study of OX40 agonist ivuxolimab in advanced cancers. Study-level background: Patients were treated with intravenous ivuxolimab, dosed at 0.01 to 10 mg/kg and infused every 2 weeks. Overall study findings and caveats: Among the lowest peripheral clonal expansion occurred in 0.1-3.0 mg/kg partial responders.

Clones were sequenced by immunoSEQ multiplex PCR, and TCRdb holds only the in-frame ones, with some missing. The sample shows under 50,000 clones, approximately 88% of them seen only once. This CDR3 has 12 residues. The germline CDR1 and CDR2 sequences are SGHTA and FQGTGA. V was shortened by 6 bases and J by 6 bases, with 8 bases between the two germline ends. The genes are TRBV7-3 and TRBJ2-2, with D uncertain. This receptor was identified in an adult with an advanced solid tumor such as melanoma, head and neck, liver or kidney cancer. The sequences come from CD4+ or CD8+ T cells sorted from blood, collected in a trial of the OX40 agonist ivuxolimab. CDR3 in DNA: TGTGCCAGCAGGCGAGAGGCCGGGGAGCTGTTTTTT. Translating gives CASRREAGELFF. Full variable domain (outside the CDR3, taken from reference TRBV7-3 and TRBJ2-2): GAGVSQTPSNKVTEKGKYVELRCDPISGHTALYWYRQSLGQGPEFLIYFQGTGAADDSGLPNDRFFAVRPEGSVSTLKIQRTERGDSAVYLCASRREAGELFFGEGSRLTVL.